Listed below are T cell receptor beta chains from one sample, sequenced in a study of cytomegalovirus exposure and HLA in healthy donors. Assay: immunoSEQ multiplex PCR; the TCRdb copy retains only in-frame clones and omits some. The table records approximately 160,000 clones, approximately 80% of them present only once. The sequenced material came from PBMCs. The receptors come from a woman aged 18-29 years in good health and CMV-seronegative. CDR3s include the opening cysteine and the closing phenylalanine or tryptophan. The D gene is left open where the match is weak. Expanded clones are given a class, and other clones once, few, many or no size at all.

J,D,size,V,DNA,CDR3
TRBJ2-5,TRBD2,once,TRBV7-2,TGTGCCAGCAGCCCGGCGGGGGGAGGGACCCAGTACTTC,CASSPAGGGTQYF
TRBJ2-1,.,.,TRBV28,TGTGCCAGCAGTTTATTCCCCAAACTAGCTATAGTTTCAAATGAGCAGTTCTTC,CASSLFPKLAIVSNEQFF
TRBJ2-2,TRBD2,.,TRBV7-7,TGTGCTAGCAGGCGGGAGGGCCAGAGTGGGGAGCTGTTTTTT,CASRREGQSGELFF
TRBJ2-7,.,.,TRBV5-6,TGTGCCAGCAGCCCGGAGGACTCCTCCTACGAGCAGTACTTC,CASSPEDSSYEQYF
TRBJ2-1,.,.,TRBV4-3,TGCGCCAGCAGCCAAGAACGCAGGGATGAGCAGTTCTTC,CASSQERRDEQFF
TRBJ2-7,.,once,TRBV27,TGTGCCAGCAGTTTAGGAGGTTCCTCCTACGAGCAGTACTTC,CASSLGGSSYEQYF
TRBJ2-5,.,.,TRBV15,TGTGCCACCAGCAGAAATCTGGGAGTCCGGGAGACCCAGTACTTC,CATSRNLGVRETQYF
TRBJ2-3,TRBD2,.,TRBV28,TGTGCCAGCAGCACCCGGACTAGCGGCACAGATACGCAGTATTTT,CASSTRTSGTDTQYF
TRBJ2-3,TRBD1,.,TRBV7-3,TGTGCCAGCAGCCCACGACAGGGCTTAGATACGCAGTATTTT,CASSPRQGLDTQYF
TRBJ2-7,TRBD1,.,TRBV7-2,TGTGCCAGCAGCTTTGGGACAGCCGAGGTCTACGAGCAGTACTTC,CASSFGTAEVYEQYF
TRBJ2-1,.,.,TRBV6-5,TGTGCCAGCAGTTACGGAGACAATGAGCAGTTCTTC,CASSYGDNEQFF
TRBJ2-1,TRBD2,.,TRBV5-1,TGCGCCAGCAGCGAGAATAGCGGGACCCCCTACAATGAGCAGTTCTTC,CASSENSGTPYNEQFF
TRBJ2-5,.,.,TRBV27,TGTGCCAGCAGTCCGGGACTTCCTTTGGAGACCCAGTACTTC,CASSPGLPLETQYF